This T cell receptor beta chain originates from a study of cytomegalovirus exposure and HLA in healthy donors. About the research overall: HLA-typed donors were the source of around 85 million unique TCRs held in an early data release. Overall study results and limits: What a later analysis showed was that several of the most significant clusters appeared linked to common viral pathogens.

The PCR employed 60 Vbeta primers together with 13 Jbeta primers. Method: immunoSEQ multiplex PCR; TCRdb's copy keeps in-frame clones and lacks some. The sample holds roughly 130,000 clones, about 73% seen once. Comment on this clone: What it binds is not known.

Donors had nominal health at sampling but likely had unrecorded immune exposures. The material sequenced was PBMCs. The sequence derives from a middle-aged woman in good health and CMV-seropositive.

The DNA of the CDR3 is TGTGCCAGCAGCATCTCGACGACTCAGGAAGCTTTCTTT. Amino acid sequence: CASSISTTQEAFF. J is TRBJ1-1 and V is TRBV7-2; D remains unclear. V was shortened by 5 bases and J by 8 bases, with 15 bases between the two germline ends. The germline CDR1 and CDR2 sequences are SGHTA and FQGNSA. This CDR3 region has 13 residues.